The 4 T cell receptor beta chains reported below all come from one sample, sequenced in a study of chemoradiotherapy in HPV16-positive cancers. The repertoire was sequenced with immunoSEQ multiplex PCR; TCRdb's copy has only in-frame clones and lacks some. Among about 20,000 clones listed, roughly 91% were seen once. Sequenced here: blood, sampled from a patient who underwent chemoradiotherapy. The receptors were gathered from a human donor with HPV-associated anogenital cancer.

The V and J genes are TRBV28 and TRBJ2-3; D gene uncertain. The V gene lost 5 bases and the J gene lost 3 bases, with 3 bases spanning the gap. The CDR3 extends over 11 amino acids. CDR1 is MDHEN and CDR2 is SYDVKM in the germline V gene. The CDR3 DNA is TGTGCCAGCAGTCAGACAGATACGCAGTATTTT. Translating gives CASSQTDTQYF.

This rearrangement joins TRBV27 to TRBJ1-5; possible D gene TRBD1, 5 bases. This CDR3 region has 13 residues. V lost 5 bases, J lost 9 bases, and 14 bases lay in between. Germline V lookup: CDR1 MNHEY, CDR2 SMNVEV (reference sequence). Here the CDR3 reads CASSQGVGRPQHF. CDR3 DNA sequence: TGTGCCAGCAGTCAAGGGGTCGGGAGGCCCCAGCATTTT.

The V gene is TRBV27, the J gene TRBJ2-7; D uncertain. The germline gives CDR1 MNHEY, CDR2 SMNVEV (reference sequence). V was cut by 1 base and J by 6 bases, with 13 bases left in between. The CDR3 has 14 amino acids. The CDR3 DNA reads TGTGCCAGCAGTTTATTTGCTACCCCTCGCGAGCAGTACTTC. Its translation is CASSLFATPREQYF.

The chain has TRBV9 and TRBJ2-5, with D perhaps matching TRBD1 (5 bases). This CDR3 is built from 15 residues. Deletions cut 0 bases from V and 1 base from J, with 10 bases between. Germline CDR1 SGDLS, CDR2 YYNGEE. CDR3 nucleotide sequence: TGTGCCAGCAGCGTAGCTTCCAGGGCCCAAGAGACCCAGTACTTC. As protein: CASSVASRAQETQYF.